The clone carrying this T cell receptor beta chain was observed at least ten times. Time point given: patch test 1, 2 weeks after DPC sensitization. The sample's treatment: therapeutic diphenylcyclopropenone sensitization with weekly scalp DPC. Patients had alopecia, were aged 18 to 70, and were not pregnant. This CDR3 region has 13 residues. V lost 1 base and J lost 6, with 9 bases in between. Germline lookup yields CDR1 MNHEY and CDR2 SVGEGT. TCRdb re-derived calls from the RACE reads in MiXCR, one entry per CDR3 protein. The data show approximately 400,000 distinct CDR3 sequences, with roughly 5% seen just once and over 2% held by the top ten. This entry comes from a study of human T cells and chemical hapten exposure.

The receptor's source is a woman aged 50 to 65 with alopecia areata. Some clones in this sample may be carry-over from other donors' samples. V is TRBV6-2 or TRBV6-3 and J is TRBJ1-2; the D is unclear. The sample was whole blood, taken in connection with sensitization to the hapten diphenylcyclopropenone (DPC). The CDR3 nucleotides read TGTGCCAGCAGTTACTTAGGATCGGATGGCTACACCTTC. Protein: CASSYLGSDGYTF.